These T cell receptor beta chains were read from a single sample in a study of blood T cell repertoires in COVID-19. The method was immunoSEQ multiplex PCR; TCRdb's version includes in-frame clones alone and lacks a portion of them. The data show hundreds of thousands of clones, with 85% to 90% seen just once and 0.95% to 1.3% held by the top ten. The sample was PBMCs or T cells enriched from blood (not recorded which). The receptors were sampled from a young man who had recovered from COVID-19. Each CDR3 is given with its conserved first and last residue.

cdr3_aa v_call cdr3_length j_call
CASSISTLAGLNNEQFF TRBV19 17 TRBJ2-1
CASSSYTGELFF TRBV5-1 12 TRBJ2-2
CASSRWAAGYTF TRBV28 12 TRBJ1-2
CSVGTGVGYTEAFF TRBV29-1 14 TRBJ1-1
CASGVGLAGVEQFF TRBV27 14 TRBJ2-1
CASSPGTSGITDTQYF TRBV18 16 TRBJ2-3
CASSPGQGYGYTF TRBV19 13 TRBJ1-2
CASSAGLAGGYEQFF TRBV10-1 15 TRBJ2-1
CASSLRTGSVYEQYF TRBV21-1 15 TRBJ2-7
CASSLRRESSGNTIYF TRBV19 16 TRBJ1-3
CASSEGVGPQHF TRBV19 12 TRBJ1-5
CASSPGGGIKQPQHF TRBV28 15 TRBJ1-5
CASSSGQGPHLGYTF TRBV7-8 15 TRBJ1-2
CASSRLAGLYEQYF TRBV27 14 TRBJ2-7
CATSRDPGYEQYF TRBV15 13 TRBJ2-7
CASSKVGSGRSKRNYEQYF TRBV21-1 19 TRBJ2-7
CASINRNTGELFF TRBV28 13 TRBJ2-2
CASSTARTQYF TRBV19 11 TRBJ2-5
CASSQGAGDQPQHF TRBV3-1/TRBV3-2 14 TRBJ1-5
CASTPESYPYEQYF TRBV4-2 14 TRBJ2-7
CASSVSSGRGGTDTQYF TRBV9 17 TRBJ2-3
CASRRGGQETQYF TRBV12-3/TRBV12-4 13 TRBJ2-5